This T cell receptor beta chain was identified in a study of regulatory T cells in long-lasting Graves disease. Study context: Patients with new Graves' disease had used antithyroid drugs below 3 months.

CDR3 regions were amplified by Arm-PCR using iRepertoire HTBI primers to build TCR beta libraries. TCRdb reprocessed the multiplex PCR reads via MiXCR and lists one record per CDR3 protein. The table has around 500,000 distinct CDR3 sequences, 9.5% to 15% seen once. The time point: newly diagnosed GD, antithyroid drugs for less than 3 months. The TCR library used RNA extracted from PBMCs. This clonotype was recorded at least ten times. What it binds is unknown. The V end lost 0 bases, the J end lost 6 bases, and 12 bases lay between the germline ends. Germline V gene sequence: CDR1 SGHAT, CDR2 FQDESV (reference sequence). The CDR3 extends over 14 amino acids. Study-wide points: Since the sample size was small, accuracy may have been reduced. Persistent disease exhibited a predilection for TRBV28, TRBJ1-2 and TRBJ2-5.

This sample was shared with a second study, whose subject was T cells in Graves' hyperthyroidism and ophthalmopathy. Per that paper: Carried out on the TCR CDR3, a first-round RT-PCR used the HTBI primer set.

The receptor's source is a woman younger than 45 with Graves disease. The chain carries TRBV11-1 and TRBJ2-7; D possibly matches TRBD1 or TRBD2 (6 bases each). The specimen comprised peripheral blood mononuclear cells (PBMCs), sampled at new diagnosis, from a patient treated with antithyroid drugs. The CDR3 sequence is CASSLALGGGEQYF. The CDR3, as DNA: TGTGCCAGCAGCTTAGCTCTAGGGGGAGGCGAGCAGTACTTC.